This passage covers 21 T cell receptor beta chains from one sample sequenced in a study of OX40 agonist ivuxolimab in advanced cancers. Profiled with immunoSEQ multiplex PCR; TCRdb holds only in-frame clones, not every one. The data contain around 63,000 clones, approximately 90% of them seen just once; the ten biggest clones take up about 1.2%. The sample here was CD4+ or CD8+ T cells sorted from blood, taken in a trial of the OX40 agonist ivuxolimab. These receptors were obtained from an adult with an advanced solid tumor such as melanoma, head and neck, liver or kidney cancer.

The chain recombines TRBV29-1 with TRBJ2-7; possible D gene TRBD2, 5 bases. Trimming took off 7 bases at V and 2 bases at J, with 9 bases between the two ends. Per germline, CDR1 SQVTM and CDR2 ANQGSEA. The CDR3 runs to 11 residues. Here the CDR3 reads CSAGITYEQYF. The CDR3 DNA reads TGCAGCGCCGGGATTACCTACGAGCAGTACTTC.

The chain has TRBV4-2 and TRBJ2-5; D possibly uses TRBD1 or TRBD2 (6 bases each). The germline V gene encodes CDR1 LGHNA and CDR2 YNFKEQ. The CDR3 contains 16 residues. V was pared by 4 bases and J by 5 bases, with 20 bases between. CDR3 sequence: CASSPDSGRRGETQYF. The DNA for the CDR3 is TGTGCCAGCAGCCCGGACAGCGGGCGGAGGGGGGAGACCCAGTACTTC.

In this sample, this clone turned up once. The chain has TRBV6-4 and TRBJ1-5, with a tentative D call TRBD1 (5 bases). This CDR3 contains 20 residues. Per the germline V gene, CDR1 is MRHNA and CDR2 is SNTAGT. The V gene lost 6 bases and the J gene lost 2 bases, with 29 bases spanning the gap. The CDR3 sequence is CASRGPSVSLAGLGNQPQHF. In DNA, the CDR3 is TGTGCCAGCAGGGGACCCTCGGTGAGCTTAGCTGGTTTGGGCAATCAGCCCCAGCATTTT.

The chain uses TRBV30 and TRBJ1-4; D ambiguous. This CDR3 comprises 17 residues. Germline-derived CDR1 and CDR2 are GTSNPN and SVGIG (reference sequence). V was cut by 2 bases and J by 1 base, with 17 bases left in between. The CDR3 protein is CAWSPTWVRGTNEKLFF. Here the CDR3 DNA reads TGTGCCTGGAGTCCTACGTGGGTTCGGGGAACTAATGAAAAACTGTTTTTT.

This sequence joins TRBV18 and TRBJ2-3, with D maybe TRBD1 (6 bases). Germline lookup yields CDR1 KGHSH and CDR2 LQKENI. V was shortened by 3 bases and J by 4 bases, with 11 bases between the two germline ends. The CDR3 spans 14 residues. The CDR3 reads CASSPWTVADTQYF. The CDR3 nucleotides read TGTGCCAGCTCACCGTGGACAGTGGCAGATACGCAGTATTTT.

The V and J genes are TRBV19 and TRBJ1-5, with D unresolved. This CDR3 is built from 14 residues. The V gene's germline CDR1 is LNHDA and CDR2 SQIVND (reference sequence). V was clipped by 8 bases and J by 1 base, with 12 bases between them. CDR3 DNA: TGTGCCAGTCTTCCGGGAGGAAGCAATCAGCCCCAGCATTTT. Its protein product is CASLPGGSNQPQHF.

The rearrangement joins TRBV19 to TRBJ2-7, with D possibly matching TRBD1 (6 bases). Trimming took 2 bases from V and 3 from J, leaving 11 bases between them. Germline V gene data show CDR1 as LNHDA and CDR2 as SQIVND (reference sequence). This CDR3 region has 14 residues. The DNA of the CDR3 is TGTGCCAGTAGTATAAGTCGGGACAACTACGAGCAGTACTTC. Residues: CASSISRDNYEQYF.

CDR3 protein: CASGGQGGSYEQYF. CDR3 nucleotide sequence: TGTGCCAGCGGGGGACAGGGAGGGTCCTACGAGCAGTACTTC. The chain is built from TRBV6-5 and TRBJ2-7; 9 bases align to TRBD1. Germline trimming cut 8 bases from V and 1 base from J; bases unmatched to any gene: 6. The CDR3 totals 14 residues. CDR1 and CDR2 from the germline V gene are MNHEY and SVGAGI.

The chain links TRBV7-3 to TRBJ2-1; D may be TRBD1 (6 bases). Germline-derived CDR1 and CDR2 are SGHTA and FQGTGA. The length of the CDR3 is 15 residues. V was shortened by 3 bases and J by 2 bases, with 11 bases between the two germline ends. The CDR3 coding sequence is TGTGCCAGCAGCTTGGCCGGGACAACCTACAATGAGCAGTTCTTC. It encodes CASSLAGTTYNEQFF.

This chain connects TRBV7-2 to TRBJ2-7; possibly TRBD1 or TRBD2 for D (5 bases each). Germline V lookup: CDR1 SGHTA, CDR2 FQGNSA. The CDR3 totals 15 residues. V gave up 2 bases and J gave up 3 bases, with 14 bases separating them. The CDR3 coding sequence is TGTGCCAGCAGCTTACAAGGGACGGCGGGCTACGAGCAGTACTTC. It specifies CASSLQGTAGYEQYF.

The chain links TRBV18 to TRBJ1-1; maybe TRBD1 (5 bases). V lost 0 bases and J lost 6, with 14 bases in between. CDR3 length: 15 amino acids. Germline CDR1 is KGHSH and CDR2 is LQKENI. This CDR3 reads CASSPPGGGGAEAFF. The CDR3 bases are TGTGCCAGCTCACCACCGGGTGGGGGAGGCGCTGAAGCTTTCTTT.

This rearrangement joins TRBV5-1 to TRBJ1-4; no clear D gene. The CDR3 runs to 15 residues. The V and J ends lost 0 bases and 3 bases respectively, with 9 bases between them. In germline, CDR1 is SGHRS, CDR2 YFSETQ. CDR3 nucleotides: TGCGCCAGCAGCTTGGGGCACGAAGCTAATGAAAAACTGTTTTTT. Amino acids: CASSLGHEANEKLFF. The entire variable domain, with the rest obtained from reference TRBV5-1 and TRBJ1-4, is as follows: KAGVTQTPRYLIKTRGQQVTLSCSPISGHRSVSWYQQTPGQGLQFLFEYFSETQRNKGNFPGRFSGRQFSNSRSEMNVSTLELGDSALYLCASSLGHEANEKLFFGSGTQLSVL.

CDR3 bases: TGTGCCAGCAGTGGGGACTTGCGGACTGAAGCTTTCTTT. Residues: CASSGDLRTEAFF. The chain recombines TRBV25-1 with TRBJ1-1, with D perhaps TRBD1 (5 bases). CDR3 length: 13 amino acids. The germline V and J ends were trimmed by 4 bases and 5 bases, with 11 bases remaining between them. Germline CDR1 and CDR2: MGHDK and SYGVNS.

This chain joins TRBV20-1 and TRBJ1-4, with no clear D. The germline CDR1 and CDR2 sequences are DFQATT and SNEGSKA (reference sequence). Deletions cut 3 bases from V and 5 bases from J, with 4 bases between. The CDR3 sequence is 11 residues long. For the CDR3, the DNA is TGCAGTGCTAGGGCGAATGAAAAACTGTTTTTT. Residues: CSARANEKLFF.

This clone was recorded a few times. The rearrangement uses TRBV4-1 and TRBJ1-4; unclear D gene. The CDR3 spans 14 residues. Germline V gives CDR1 MGHRA, CDR2 YSYEKL. V lost 1 base, J lost 8 bases, and 11 bases lay in between. CDR3 amino acids: CASSQASYREKLFF. CDR3 DNA: TGCGCCAGCAGCCAAGCCTCATATAGGGAAAAACTGTTTTTT.

This chain links TRBV28 with TRBJ2-1; TRBD2 aligns across 16 bases. Germline V gene data show CDR1 as MDHEN and CDR2 as SYDVKM. J gave up 2 bases and V 3 bases, and 7 bases lay outside the gene matches. This CDR3 comprises 19 residues. The CDR3 spells CASSLRPGLAGGAYNEQFF. In nucleotides, the CDR3 is TGTGCCAGCAGTTTGAGACCGGGACTAGCGGGGGGGGCCTACAATGAGCAGTTCTTC.

J is TRBJ2-5 and V is TRBV18, with 13 bases that match TRBD2. J gave up 2 bases and V 8 bases, and 11 bases lay outside the gene matches. Germline CDR1 KGHSH, CDR2 LQKENI. The CDR3 sequence is 17 residues long. The chain's CDR3 is CASPLQEGLAGQETQYF. Here the CDR3 DNA reads TGTGCCAGCCCACTACAGGAGGGACTAGCGGGACAAGAGACCCAGTACTTC. Complete variable domain (other parts from reference TRBV18 and TRBJ2-5): NAGVMQNPRHLVRRRGQEARLRCSPMKGHSHVYWYRQLPEEGLKFMVYLQKENIIDESGMPKERFSAEFPKEGPSILRIQQVVRGDSAAYFCASPLQEGLAGQETQYFGPGTRLLVL.

The chain links TRBV12-5 to TRBJ2-7, with D possibly being TRBD1 or TRBD2 (6 bases each). Germline lookup yields CDR1 LGHNT and CDR2 FRNRAP. The CDR3 loop spans 15 amino acids. Trimming left V 1 base short and J 5 bases short, with 15 bases between. The CDR3 DNA sequence: TGTGCTAGTGGTTTGGGGGACGGTCGGGGGCACGAGCAGTACTTC. As protein: CASGLGDGRGHEQYF.

The rearrangement joins TRBV30 to TRBJ1-2, with unresolved D. Germline assignment: CDR1 GTSNPN and CDR2 SVGIG (reference sequence). Trimming left V 2 bases short and J 4 bases short, with 8 bases between. This CDR3 is built from 12 residues. CDR3 bases: TGTGCCTGGAGTACCGGGAGCTATGGCTACACCTTC. This translates into CAWSTGSYGYTF.

The chain recombines TRBV11-3 with TRBJ1-1; unclear D gene. The CDR3 has 14 amino acids. The germline CDR1 and CDR2 sequences are SGHNT and YENEEA. Trimming removed 0 bases from V and 0 bases from J, with 5 bases in between. CDR3 sequence: CASSLDPLNTEAFF. DNA of the CDR3: TGTGCCAGCAGCTTAGATCCGCTGAACACTGAAGCTTTCTTT.

The V gene is TRBV28, the J gene TRBJ1-5, with a tentative D call TRBD1 (5 bases). The CDR3 is 13 residues long. The V end lost 7 bases, the J end lost 3 bases, and 10 bases lay between the germline ends. Germline values: CDR1 MDHEN, CDR2 SYDVKM. CDR3 protein: CASNGGVNQPQHF. CDR3 bases: TGTGCCAGCAATGGAGGGGTCAATCAGCCCCAGCATTTT.